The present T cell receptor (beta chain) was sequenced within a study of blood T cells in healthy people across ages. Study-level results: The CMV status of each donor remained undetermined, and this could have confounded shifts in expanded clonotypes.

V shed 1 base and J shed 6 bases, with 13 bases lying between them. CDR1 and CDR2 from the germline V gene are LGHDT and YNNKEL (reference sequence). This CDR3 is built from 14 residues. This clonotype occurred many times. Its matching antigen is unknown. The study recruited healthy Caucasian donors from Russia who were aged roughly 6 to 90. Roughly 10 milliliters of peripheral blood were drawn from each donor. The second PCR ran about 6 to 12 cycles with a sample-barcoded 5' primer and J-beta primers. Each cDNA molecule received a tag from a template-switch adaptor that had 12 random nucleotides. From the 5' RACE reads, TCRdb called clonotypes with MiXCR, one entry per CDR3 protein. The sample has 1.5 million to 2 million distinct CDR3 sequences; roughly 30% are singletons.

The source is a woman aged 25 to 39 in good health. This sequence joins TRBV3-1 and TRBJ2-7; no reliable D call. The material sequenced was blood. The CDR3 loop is CASSQGLGSVEQYF. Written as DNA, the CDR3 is TGTGCCAGCAGCCAAGGGCTAGGTTCGGTCGAGCAGTACTTC.